Sequencing of this T cell receptor (beta chain) was carried out in a study of cytomegalovirus exposure and HLA in healthy donors. Broader study findings: Cytomegalovirus-associated TCR beta chains were listed, numbering roughly 150.

PCR involved 60 Vbeta and 13 Jbeta primers. Here immunoSEQ multiplex PCR was the method, and the copy in TCRdb shows in-frame clones only, minus some. The repertoire includes approximately 80,000 clones, under 85% of them detected once, and 15% to 20% sits in the top ten. Per the germline V gene, CDR1 is GTSNPN and CDR2 is SVGIG (reference sequence). V lost 2 bases to trimming and J lost 2 bases; unmatched junction nucleotides: 2. CDR3 length: 14 residues. In the case of this clone: No antigen is known for it.

V usage is TRBV30 and J usage is TRBJ2-7; TRBD1 agrees at 11 bases. Sequences were obtained from PBMCs. This receptor was identified in a woman in her 40s in good health and CMV-seropositive. The chain's CDR3 is CAWSLGQGAYEQYF. Here the CDR3 DNA reads TGTGCCTGGAGTTTGGGACAGGGGGCCTACGAGCAGTACTTC.